This TCR beta chain comes out of a study of blood T cell repertoires in COVID-19. Across the study: Samples taken during acute and convalescent COVID-19 were collected in the United States, Italy and Spain. Sample material is recorded as cDNA or gDNA derived from T cells, B-cell-depleted T cells, or PBMCs.

Enrolment of Seattle patients took place during active infection, and they were followed longitudinally. Original processing methods: Amplification with reference gene primers provided the estimates of nucleated cell counts. Sequenced by immunoSEQ multiplex PCR; TCRdb stores in-frame clones only, minus some. For V, J and clone size, that table is used; D and trimming come from the DNA. The top ten hold roughly 8.4% of the sample, which has approximately 170,000 clones, 85% seen once. V was trimmed by 10 bases and J by 3 bases, leaving 19 bases between them. Germline V gene lookup returns CDR1 MNHEY and CDR2 SVGAGI. There are 14 residues in the CDR3.

This receptor was taken from an elderly woman with COVID-19, enrolled during active disease. This chain joins TRBV6-5 and TRBJ2-7; a possible D gene is TRBD1 (5 bases). Sequencing input: peripheral blood. The CDR3 is CATSLVEGDYEQYF. CDR3 nucleotide sequence: TGTGCCACCTCCTTAGTCGAAGGGGACTACGAGCAGTACTTC.